The rows below give T cell receptor beta chains drawn from one sample of a study of blood T cell repertoires in COVID-19. Here immunoSEQ multiplex PCR was the method, and the copy in TCRdb shows in-frame clones only, minus some. This sample has some 50,000 clones, with 65% to 90% found just once. The specimen sequenced was peripheral blood. The receptors were gathered from a human donor in a cohort sampled during active COVID-19. Each CDR3 is given with its conserved first and last residue. A D gene is named only where the DNA matches it firmly. Some rows mark clone size as missing; the rest say once, few, many or name a class of expanded clone.

d_call clone_size j_call v_call cdr3_nt cdr3_aa
TRBD1 NA TRBJ1-6 TRBV20-1 TGCAGTGCTAGTAGCAGGGGGAATAATTCACCCCTCCACTTT CSASSRGNNSPLHF
NA NA TRBJ2-7 TRBV12-3/TRBV12-4 TGTGCCAGCAGTTTAACCAGCTACGAGCAGTACTTC CASSLTSYEQYF
TRBD2 NA TRBJ2-1 TRBV28 TGTGCCATCACCGGGACTAGCGGGAGTTCCTACAATGAGCAGTTCTTC CAITGTSGSSYNEQFF
NA NA TRBJ2-7 TRBV7-4 TGTGCCAGCAGCTTAGAAGGGGGAAAGCCGGCCTACGAGCAGTACTTC CASSLEGGKPAYEQYF
NA NA TRBJ2-2 TRBV5-1 TGCGCCAGCAGCTTCCAGGGTCCGAACACCGGGGAGCTGTTTTTT CASSFQGPNTGELFF
TRBD2 once TRBJ2-5 TRBV7-2 TGTGCCAGCAGCCTACCGGTTGCGGGAGGAGAGACCCAGTACTTC CASSLPVAGGETQYF
TRBD1 NA TRBJ2-7 TRBV5-6 TGTGCCAGCAGCCAAGACAGGGGGCTCCCCTACGAGCAGTACTTC CASSQDRGLPYEQYF
NA NA TRBJ1-1 TRBV11-2 TGTGCCAGCAGCTTAGGGGGGGAGTTCAACACTGAAGCTTTCTTT CASSLGGEFNTEAFF
NA once TRBJ2-1 TRBV4-2 TGTGCCAGCAGCCAAGATCAGGCCTACTACAATGAGCAGTTCTTC CASSQDQAYYNEQFF
TRBD1 NA TRBJ1-1 TRBV19 TGTGCCAGTAGTATAACGACAGGGGGCAACCGCGGTGGAGCTTTCTTT CASSITTGGNRGGAFF
TRBD2 NA TRBJ2-7 TRBV7-2 TGTGCCAGCGCTAGGACTAGCGGTAGCTCCTACGAGCAGTACTTC CASARTSGSSYEQYF
NA NA TRBJ2-1 TRBV6-5 TGTGCCAGCAGTTACTCGGAGGAGCAGTTCTTC CASSYSEEQFF
NA NA TRBJ1-6 TRBV10-3 TGTGCCATCAGAGAAACAGAGAGCTCCTATAATTCACCCCTCCACTTT CAIRETESSYNSPLHF
TRBD2 once TRBJ2-7 TRBV30 TGTGCCTGGAGTCGACCTTGGGGAGGGAGCTACGAGCAGTACTTC CAWSRPWGGSYEQYF
TRBD1 NA TRBJ1-3 TRBV5-1 TGCGCCAGCAGCCAAACGACAGGGGGAAACACCATATATTTT CASSQTTGGNTIYF
TRBD1 NA TRBJ2-5 TRBV4-1 TGCGCCAGCAGCCTAACAGGGGTGGAGACCCAGTACTTC CASSLTGVETQYF
TRBD1 NA TRBJ1-5 TRBV24-1 TGTGCCACCAGTGCCCCAGGGGGTTATAGCAATCAGCCCCAGCATTTT CATSAPGGYSNQPQHF
TRBD2 NA TRBJ2-1 TRBV3-1/TRBV3-2 TGTGCCAGCAGCCAAGAGGAGCTAGCGGGAGGGCAGTACAATGAGCAGTTCTTC CASSQEELAGGQYNEQFF
TRBD2 NA TRBJ2-7 TRBV6-6 TGTGCCAGCACCTACCTCGGGGGGGGAAACTCCTACGAGCAGTACTTC CASTYLGGGNSYEQYF
TRBD2 NA TRBJ2-7 TRBV5-1 TGCGCCAGCAGCGGCGGGACTAGCGGGAGTGGGGACGAGCAGTACTTC CASSGGTSGSGDEQYF
NA NA TRBJ2-7 TRBV4-1 TGCGCCAGCAGCCCCCTCGGGGGCTACGAGCAGTACTTC CASSPLGGYEQYF
NA few TRBJ1-2 TRBV7-9 TGTGCCAGCAGCTCCCCGACCGACGGGAGCTATGGCTACACCTTC CASSSPTDGSYGYTF
TRBD2 many TRBJ2-1 TRBV28 TGTGCCAGCAGGGATTTGGCGGGGGACTACAATGAGCAGTTCTTC CASRDLAGDYNEQFF
TRBD2 few TRBJ2-7 TRBV7-8 TGTGCCAGCACCGAATCTAGCGGGCCTACCTACGAGCAGTACTTC CASTESSGPTYEQYF
NA medium-sized TRBJ2-3 TRBV19 TGTGCCACCACCTTGACAGGCGCACACACAGATACGCAGTATTTT CATTLTGAHTDTQYF
TRBD2 once TRBJ2-5 TRBV19 TGTGCCAGCCGTCGGGAGGGGCAAGAGACCCAGTACTTC CASRREGQETQYF
NA few TRBJ1-3 TRBV6-5 TGTGCCAGCAGGCTAGGACAGAGAGGAAACACCATATATTTT CASRLGQRGNTIYF
NA NA TRBJ1-3 TRBV6-5 TGTGCCAGCAAGACGGGAGACTCTGGAAACACCATATATTTT CASKTGDSGNTIYF
NA NA TRBJ2-7 TRBV2 TGTGCCAGTCAACCCCCTGGGAGCGACCCGACCCTTTACGAGCAGTACTTC CASQPPGSDPTLYEQYF